This TCR beta chain was found in a study of T cell responses to AZD1222 COVID-19 vaccine. General study results and limits: In all cases, repertoires were sampled only after the peak T cell response. Seropositive AZD1222 recipients at baseline numbered only five or six.

With respect to this clone: Its antigen is as yet unknown.

Germline V CDR1 and CDR2: SGHDT, YYEEEE. Trimming took off 2 bases at V and 3 bases at J, with 12 bases between the two ends. The CDR3 sequence is 14 residues long. Clones were sequenced by immunoSEQ multiplex PCR, and TCRdb holds only the in-frame ones, with some missing. The data contain some 150,000 clones, approximately 86% of them seen just once; the ten biggest clones take up 6.9%. The sequencing used peripheral blood, collected after recovery from COVID-19. This TCR derives from an adult who had recovered from COVID-19. This chain uses TRBV5-6 with TRBJ2-7; possible D gene TRBD1, 6 bases. CDR3: CASSFQGTLYEQYF. The CDR3, as DNA: TGTGCCAGCAGCTTTCAAGGGACACTCTACGAGCAGTACTTC.